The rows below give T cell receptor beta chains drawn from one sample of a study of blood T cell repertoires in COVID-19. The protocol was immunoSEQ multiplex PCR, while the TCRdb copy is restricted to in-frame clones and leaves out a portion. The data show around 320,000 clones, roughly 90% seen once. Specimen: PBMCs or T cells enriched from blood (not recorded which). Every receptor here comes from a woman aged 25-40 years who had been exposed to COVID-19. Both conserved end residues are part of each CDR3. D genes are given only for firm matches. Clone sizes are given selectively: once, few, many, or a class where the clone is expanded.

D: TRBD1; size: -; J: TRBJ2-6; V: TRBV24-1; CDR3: CATSEITGDGANVLTF; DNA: TGTGCCACCAGTGAGATCACAGGGGACGGGGCCAACGTCCTGACTTTC
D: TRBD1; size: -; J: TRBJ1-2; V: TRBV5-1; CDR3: CASSLTGGPYGYTF; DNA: TGCGCCAGCAGCTTGACAGGGGGGCCCTATGGCTACACCTTC
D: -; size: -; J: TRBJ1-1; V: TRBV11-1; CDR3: CASSLARVNTEAFF; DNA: TGTGCCAGCAGCTTAGCACGGGTGAACACTGAAGCTTTCTTT
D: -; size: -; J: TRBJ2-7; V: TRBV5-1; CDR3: CASSPGNVVHEQYF; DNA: TGCGCCAGCAGCCCCGGGAATGTCGTCCACGAGCAGTACTTC
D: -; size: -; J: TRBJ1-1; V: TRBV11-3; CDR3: CASSLGPWSTEAFF; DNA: TGTGCCAGCAGCTTAGGTCCCTGGAGCACTGAAGCTTTCTTT
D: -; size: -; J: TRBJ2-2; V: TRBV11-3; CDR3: CASSLTGGDTGELFF; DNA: TGTGCCAGCAGCTTAACGGGGGGCGACACCGGGGAGCTGTTTTTT
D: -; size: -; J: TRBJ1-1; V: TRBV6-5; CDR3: CASSYMRGNPEAFF; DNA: TGTGCCAGCAGTTATATGAGAGGAAACCCTGAAGCTTTCTTT
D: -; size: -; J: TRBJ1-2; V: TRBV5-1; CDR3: CASSRAPGHSDYGYTF; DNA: TGCGCCAGCAGCCGGGCCCCGGGACATTCTGACTATGGCTACACCTTC
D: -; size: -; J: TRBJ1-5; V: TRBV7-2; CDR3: CASSLASNQPQHF; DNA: TGTGCCAGCAGCTTAGCCTCCAATCAGCCCCAGCATTTT
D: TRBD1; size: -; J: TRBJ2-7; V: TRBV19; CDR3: CASSRDRGGEQYF; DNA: TGTGCCAGTAGTAGAGACAGGGGCGGAGAGCAGTACTTC
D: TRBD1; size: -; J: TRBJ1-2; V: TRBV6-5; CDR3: CASSYANAEGAYGYTF; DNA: TGTGCCAGCAGTTACGCAAACGCAGAGGGGGCCTATGGCTACACCTTC
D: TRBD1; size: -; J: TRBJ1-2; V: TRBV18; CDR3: CASSRGGQGGPNYGYTF; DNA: TGTGCCAGCTCCCGAGGGGGACAGGGAGGACCTAACTATGGCTACACCTTC
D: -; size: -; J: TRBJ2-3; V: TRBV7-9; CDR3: CVSRQTGGQGTDTQYF; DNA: TGTGTCAGCAGGCAGACGGGGGGCCAGGGCACAGATACGCAGTATTTT
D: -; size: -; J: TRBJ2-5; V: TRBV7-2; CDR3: CASSLVGGQTQYF; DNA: TGTGCCAGCAGCTTAGTCGGCGGGCAGACCCAGTACTTC
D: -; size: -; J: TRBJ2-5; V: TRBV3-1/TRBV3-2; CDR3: CASSPRTLKGKTQYF; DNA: TGTGCCAGCAGCCCCCGGACACTGAAGGGGAAGACCCAGTACTTC
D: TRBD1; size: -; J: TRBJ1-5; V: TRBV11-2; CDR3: CARPGQPYSNQPQHF; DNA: TGTGCCAGACCGGGACAGCCGTATAGCAATCAGCCCCAGCATTTT
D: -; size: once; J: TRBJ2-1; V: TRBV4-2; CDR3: CASSLSEEAGNEQFF; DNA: TGTGCCAGCAGCCTTAGCGAGGAGGCGGGCAATGAGCAGTTCTTC
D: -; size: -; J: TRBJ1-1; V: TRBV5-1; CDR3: CASSLAPLEPNTEAFF; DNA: TGCGCCAGCAGCTTGGCACCACTTGAACCGAACACTGAAGCTTTCTTT
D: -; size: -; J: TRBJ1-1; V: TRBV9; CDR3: CASRPTSTEAFF; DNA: TGTGCCAGCAGACCCACGAGCACTGAAGCTTTCTTT
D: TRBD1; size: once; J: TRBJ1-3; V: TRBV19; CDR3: CASSRQGRGGDTIYF; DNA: TGTGCCAGTAGTAGACAGGGACGAGGAGGAGACACCATATATTTT